Listed here are 3 T cell receptor beta chains from one sample, sequenced in a study of blood T cell repertoires in COVID-19. Clones were read by immunoSEQ multiplex PCR, and TCRdb kept only the in-frame ones, dropping some. The sample includes under 400,000 clones, 80% to 90% of them seen just once. Sequenced: PBMCs or T cells enriched from blood (not recorded which). These receptors were collected from a woman aged 40 to 49 with acute COVID-19.

The gene calls are TRBV3-1 (or the pseudogene TRBV3-2) and TRBJ1-1; 12 bases fit TRBD1. From germline, CDR1 is LGHDT and CDR2 YNNKEL (reference sequence). This CDR3 contains 17 residues. J gave up 11 bases and V 2 bases, and 15 bases lay outside the gene matches. The CDR3 loop is CASSQPPSGTGGVRAFF. The DNA for the CDR3 is TGTGCCAGCAGCCAACCACCCTCCGGGACAGGGGGCGTGAGGGCTTTCTTT.

The CDR3 DNA sequence: TGTGCCAGCAGTTTAAGGGGAGAGGGCCGGGAGTATGGCTACACCTTC. It yields the protein CASSLRGEGREYGYTF. J is TRBJ1-2 and V is TRBV27, with D perhaps matching TRBD1 (5 bases). The CDR3 consists of 16 residues. Between the trimmed V and J ends, which lost 2 bases and 5 bases, there was a span of 18 bases. CDR1 and CDR2 from the germline V gene are MNHEY and SMNVEV (reference sequence).

This clone was observed once. The chain joins TRBV20-1 to TRBJ2-5; D perhaps matches TRBD2 (5 bases). This CDR3 spans 17 amino acids. With 3 bases removed from V and 0 bases from J, the gap between germline ends came to 20 bases. Germline values: CDR1 DFQATT, CDR2 SNEGSKA (reference sequence). DNA for the CDR3: TGCAGTGCTAGTCGGGTGGGCGGAGGTCCGTACCAAGAGACCCAGTACTTC. Translating it yields CSASRVGGGPYQETQYF.